The entry below gives a single TCR beta chain sequence along with its context. The data derive from a study of T cell changes during pregnancy in multiple sclerosis. Trimming removed 6 bases from V and 2 bases from J, with 16 bases in between. Germline V gene lookup returns CDR1 LNHDA and CDR2 SQIVND (reference sequence). The CDR3 consists of 15 residues. Clones were read by immunoSEQ multiplex PCR, and TCRdb kept only the in-frame ones, dropping some. The data show tens of thousands of clones, with about 88% seen just once and about 6.9% held by the top ten. The rearrangement uses TRBV19 and TRBJ1-1, with D possibly matching TRBD1 (6 bases). This receptor was identified in a female donor with multiple sclerosis, enrolled in a pregnancy study. Sequenced material: CD8+ T cells from peripheral blood mononuclear cells, taken in the second trimester of pregnancy. The CDR3 DNA sequence: TGTGCCAGTAGCCCAGAGGACAGCCCTAACACTGAAGCTTTCTTT. Amino acids: CASSPEDSPNTEAFF. The variable domain in full, with the rest retrieved from reference TRBV19 and TRBJ1-1, is DGGITQSPKYLFRKEGQNVTLSCEQNLNHDAMYWYRQDPGQGLRLIYYSQIVNDFQKGDIAEGYSVSREKKESFPLTVTSAQKNPTAFYLCASSPEDSPNTEAFFGQGTRLTVV.